Listed below are T cell receptor beta chains from one sample, sequenced in a study of T cell responses to AZD1222 COVID-19 vaccine. Libraries were prepared by immunoSEQ multiplex PCR; TCRdb keeps only in-frame clonotypes and omits some of them. The sample comprises tens of thousands of clones, 65% to 90% of which are singletons, and about 19% rests with the top ten. The starting material was peripheral blood, obtained on day 0 of AZD1222 vaccination. Receptor source: an adult in good health. CDR3s include the opening cysteine and the closing phenylalanine or tryptophan. A D gene is named only where the DNA matches it firmly. Expanded clones are given a class, and other clones once, few, many or no size at all.

V,D,J,size,CDR3,DNA
TRBV7-9,NA,TRBJ2-7,NA,CATPVGYEQYF,TGTGCCACCCCCGTCGGTTACGAGCAGTACTTC
TRBV5-1,NA,TRBJ1-2,NA,CASSPGSGQGYGYTF,TGCGCCAGCAGCCCGGGTAGCGGGCAGGGCTATGGCTACACCTTC
TRBV2,NA,TRBJ2-7,NA,CASRDPGTSVYEQYF,TGTGCCAGCAGAGATCCCGGGACTTCTGTCTACGAGCAGTACTTC
TRBV7-2,TRBD1,TRBJ1-1,NA,CASSFGQDTEAFF,TGTGCCAGCAGCTTCGGACAGGACACTGAAGCTTTCTTT
TRBV7-9,NA,TRBJ1-3,NA,CASSPAGAGNTIYF,TGTGCCAGCAGCCCCGCAGGCGCTGGAAACACCATATATTTT
TRBV11-3,NA,TRBJ2-1,NA,CASSLGMDREQFF,TGTGCCAGCAGCTTAGGGATGGACAGAGAGCAGTTCTTC
TRBV5-4,NA,TRBJ1-1,NA,CASSLEGGTEAFF,TGTGCCAGCAGTCTGGAGGGAGGGACTGAAGCTTTCTTT
TRBV28,TRBD1,TRBJ1-2,NA,CASSSPGQWTGYTF,TGTGCCAGCAGTTCTCCGGGACAGTGGACGGGCTACACCTTC
TRBV24-1,TRBD1,TRBJ2-3,NA,CATSDPSLGQGFSTDTQYF,TGTGCCACCAGTGATCCATCTTTAGGACAGGGATTTAGCACAGATACGCAGTATTTT
TRBV19,TRBD2,TRBJ2-7,once,CASKVAGGYEQYF,TGTGCCAGTAAGGTAGCGGGAGGTTACGAGCAGTACTTC
TRBV14,TRBD1,TRBJ1-2,NA,CASSQGGQERYGYTF,TGTGCCAGCAGCCAAGGGGGACAGGAGCGCTATGGCTACACCTTC
TRBV15,NA,TRBJ1-6,NA,CATSLRPGSYNSPLHF,TGTGCCACCAGCCTAAGGCCGGGCTCCTATAATTCACCCCTCCACTTT
TRBV7-3,NA,TRBJ1-1,NA,CASSPSYMNTEAFF,TGTGCCAGCAGCCCGTCCTACATGAACACTGAAGCTTTCTTT
TRBV25-1,NA,TRBJ2-5,NA,CASSEYLEQETQYF,TGTGCCAGCAGTGAATACCTAGAACAAGAGACCCAGTACTTC
TRBV15,NA,TRBJ2-1,NA,CATSRINEQFF,TGTGCCACCAGCAGGATCAATGAGCAGTTCTTC
TRBV7-2,NA,TRBJ2-1,NA,CATRRGPNNEQFF,TGTGCCACCAGGAGGGGGCCCAACAATGAGCAGTTCTTC
TRBV7-9,NA,TRBJ1-4,NA,CASSYAGDEKLFF,TGTGCCAGCAGCTACGCAGGGGATGAAAAACTGTTTTTT
TRBV19,NA,TRBJ2-3,NA,CASMIGGSTDTQYF,TGTGCCAGTATGATTGGCGGGAGCACAGATACGCAGTATTTT
TRBV2,NA,TRBJ2-7,few,CATRGFSYEQYF,TGTGCCACCCGGGGGTTCTCCTACGAGCAGTACTTC
TRBV7-2,NA,TRBJ1-5,NA,CASSYDSNQPQHF,TGTGCCAGCAGCTATGACAGCAATCAGCCCCAGCATTTT
TRBV5-1,NA,TRBJ1-2,NA,CASRLAYREAANGYTF,TGCGCCAGCAGACTAGCCTACAGGGAGGCGGCTAATGGCTACACCTTC
TRBV7-2,NA,TRBJ2-3,NA,CASRDIASSTDTQYF,TGTGCCAGCAGGGATATAGCGTCTAGCACAGATACGCAGTATTTT
TRBV11-3,NA,TRBJ2-3,NA,CARKERGTDTQYF,TGTGCCAGAAAAGAGAGAGGTACAGATACGCAGTATTTT
TRBV4-2,TRBD1,TRBJ2-2,NA,CASSQVTGLTGELFF,TGTGCCAGCAGCCAAGTGACAGGGCTCACCGGGGAGCTGTTTTTT
TRBV7-3,TRBD2,TRBJ2-1,NA,CASSKGLAGRYNEQFF,TGTGCCAGCAGCAAGGGACTAGCGGGGCGATACAATGAGCAGTTCTTC
TRBV19,NA,TRBJ1-1,NA,CASSMGQGEANTEAFF,TGTGCCAGTAGTATGGGGCAGGGTGAAGCGAACACTGAAGCTTTCTTT
TRBV11-3,TRBD2,TRBJ2-1,NA,CASSLGGGIDNEQFF,TGTGCCAGCAGCTTAGGGGGAGGGATCGACAATGAGCAGTTCTTC
TRBV20-1,NA,TRBJ1-2,once,CSARSNYGYTF,TGCAGTGCTCGCAGCAACTATGGCTACACCTTC
TRBV5-1,NA,TRBJ2-3,NA,CASSLGSNTDTQYF,TGCGCCAGCAGCTTGGGGTCCAACACAGATACGCAGTATTTT
TRBV5-1,TRBD1,TRBJ1-1,NA,CASSPWTGNTEAFF,TGCGCCAGCAGCCCGTGGACAGGAAACACTGAAGCTTTCTTT
TRBV28,TRBD1,TRBJ2-1,NA,CASSPRGRGYNEQFF,TGTGCCAGCAGCCCCAGGGGGCGAGGGTACAATGAGCAGTTCTTC
TRBV7-6,NA,TRBJ2-5,NA,CASSFTSKETQYF,TGTGCCAGCAGTTTCACTAGCAAGGAGACCCAGTACTTC
TRBV28,TRBD1,TRBJ1-2,NA,CASSSPQGAIANYGYTF,TGTGCCAGCAGCTCCCCCCAGGGGGCAATAGCTAACTATGGCTACACCTTC
TRBV7-9,NA,TRBJ1-1,few,CASSLGQYTEAFF,TGTGCCAGCAGCCTCGGACAGTACACTGAAGCTTTCTTT
TRBV4-3,TRBD1,TRBJ1-6,NA,CASSQDLQGLVNSPLHF,TGCGCCAGCAGCCAAGATCTACAGGGGTTGGTTAATTCACCCCTCCACTTT
TRBV2,NA,TRBJ2-7,NA,CASSASGPLIYEQYF,TGTGCCAGCAGTGCGTCGGGGCCCCTCATTTACGAGCAGTACTTC
TRBV10-3,NA,TRBJ1-5,NA,CAISESPGGVQPQHF,TGTGCCATCAGTGAGTCGCCCGGGGGGGTTCAGCCCCAGCATTTT
TRBV29-1,NA,TRBJ2-1,NA,CSVHEGFYNEQFF,TGCAGCGTTCACGAGGGGTTTTACAATGAGCAGTTCTTC
TRBV6-6,NA,TRBJ1-2,NA,CASRGGGYTF,TGTGCCAGCCGGGGGGGTGGCTACACCTTC
TRBV2,NA,TRBJ2-2,NA,CASSYRVAGELFF,TGTGCCAGCAGTTACAGGGTAGCCGGGGAGCTGTTTTTT
TRBV15,NA,TRBJ2-7,NA,CATSRDRQALRYEQYF,TGTGCCACCAGCAGAGATCGACAGGCCCTCCGCTACGAGCAGTACTTC
TRBV9,NA,TRBJ1-6,NA,CASSGGTDNSPLHF,TGTGCCAGCAGCGGGGGCACGGATAATTCACCCCTCCACTTT
TRBV11-3,TRBD1,TRBJ2-5,NA,CASSLSWTGGRGAQYF,TGTGCCAGCAGCTTATCCTGGACAGGGGGCCGAGGGGCCCAGTACTTC
TRBV16,NA,TRBJ1-1,few,CASSQFPGNTEAFF,TGTGCCAGCAGCCAATTTCCAGGGAACACTGAAGCTTTCTTT
TRBV9,TRBD2,TRBJ2-1,NA,CASSAPGTSVNEQFF,TGTGCCAGCAGCGCCCCCGGGACTAGCGTTAATGAGCAGTTCTTC
TRBV11-3,NA,TRBJ2-7,NA,CASSLSGFDFEQYF,TGTGCCAGCAGCTTATCAGGCTTCGATTTCGAGCAGTACTTC
TRBV10-3,TRBD2,TRBJ2-1,NA,CANAREGRHNEQFF,TGTGCCAACGCAAGGGAGGGCCGACACAATGAGCAGTTCTTC
TRBV6-5,TRBD2,TRBJ2-1,NA,CASRGWLAGGDEQFF,TGTGCCAGCAGAGGTTGGCTAGCGGGAGGCGATGAGCAGTTCTTC
TRBV18,NA,TRBJ1-1,NA,CASSPGGNTEAFF,TGTGCCAGCTCACCAGGGGGGAACACTGAAGCTTTCTTT
TRBV7-6,NA,TRBJ2-7,NA,CASSLEFAGITYEQYF,TGTGCCAGCAGCTTAGAATTTGCGGGGATAACCTACGAGCAGTACTTC
TRBV7-9,NA,TRBJ2-7,NA,CASSLPGSPYEQYF,TGTGCCAGCAGCTTACCGGGGTCGCCGTACGAGCAGTACTTC
TRBV6-5,TRBD1,TRBJ2-7,once,CASSSRGQGRSYEQYF,TGTGCCAGCAGTTCCCGGGGACAGGGTCGCTCCTACGAGCAGTACTTC
TRBV15,TRBD1,TRBJ2-1,NA,CATSSNRGNEQFF,TGTGCCACCAGCAGTAACAGGGGAAATGAGCAGTTCTTC
TRBV27,NA,TRBJ2-1,once,CASSLRAPPGNEQFF,TGTGCCAGCAGTCTCCGGGCGCCTCCGGGCAATGAGCAGTTCTTC
TRBV19,NA,TRBJ1-5,NA,CATTGRSDNQPQHF,TGTGCCACCACAGGGAGGTCGGACAATCAGCCCCAGCATTTT